This T cell receptor beta chain was sequenced for a study of blood T cell repertoires in COVID-19. Turning to the study itself: T cells, B-cell-depleted T cells, or PBMCs supplied cDNA or gDNA.

Germline V gene data show CDR1 as MNHEY and CDR2 as SVGEGT. CDR3 length equals 15 residues. The V end was cut by 4 bases, the J end by 1 base, with 10 bases between. The table came from immunoSEQ multiplex PCR; TCRdb's copy has only in-frame clones and leaves some out. Here the sample spans over 200,000 clones, 80% to 90% being singletons. The sequencing sample was made of peripheral blood. This clonotype was sampled from a man aged 25 to 45 who had recovered from COVID-19. The chain carries TRBV6-2 or TRBV6-3 and TRBJ1-4; D possibly corresponds to TRBD1 (6 bases). As DNA, the CDR3 is TGTGCCAGCAGTTTTATAGGGGGAACTAATGAAAAACTGTTTTTT. This codes for CASSFIGGTNEKLFF.